This T cell receptor (beta chain) was captured in a study of cytomegalovirus exposure and HLA in healthy donors. Use of 60 Vbeta and 13 Jbeta primers characterized the PCR. Here immunoSEQ multiplex PCR was the method, and the copy in TCRdb shows in-frame clones only, minus some. The table records 150,000 to 160,000 clones, roughly 80% of them present only once. Concerning this clone: This CDR3 is also generated by other DNA sequences in the sample.

Germline V gene lookup returns CDR1 GTSNPN and CDR2 SVGIG (reference sequence). The CDR3 is made up of 14 amino acids. V lost 0 bases, J lost 7 bases, and 2 bases stayed unmatched. The sample consisted of PBMCs. The rearrangement uses TRBV30 and TRBJ1-6; 8 bases align to TRBD1. This clonotype was sampled from a woman aged 45 to 65 in good health and CMV-seropositive. CDR3 coding DNA: TGTGCCTGGAGTGTGGACAGGGTGAATTCACCCCTCCACTTT. Translated, it gives CAWSVDRVNSPLHF.